The 30 T cell receptor beta chains given below trace back to one sample, sequenced in a study of CD8+CD57+ T cells in acquired aplastic anemia. Sequencing was done on patients that had shown CD8+CD57+ cell expansion by flow cytometry. CDR3 and TCR beta VDJ profiling relied on a genomic DNA template. MiXCR, run by TCRdb on the reads, gives a single entry per CDR3 protein. This table holds around 50,000 distinct CDR3 sequences, approximately 54% found once. Source material: sorted CD4+, CD8+, or CD8+CD57+ T cells (not recorded which) from PBMCs. Source of these receptors: a human donor with aplastic anemia.

V and J are TRBV2 and TRBJ2-7; TRBD2 is a possible D gene (5 bases). CDR1 SNHLY and CDR2 FYNNEI come from the germline V gene. V lost 2 bases and J lost 7, with 12 bases in between. The CDR3 is made up of 13 amino acids. This chain's CDR3 is CASSEIGVGEQYF. In DNA form, the CDR3 reads TGTGCCAGCAGTGAAATCGGGGTAGGGGAGCAGTACTTC.

In this sample, this clonotype turned up many times. This chain links TRBV28 with TRBJ1-1, with a weak D call TRBD1 (5 bases). The germline V gene encodes CDR1 MDHEN and CDR2 SYDVKM. CDR3 length: 14 amino acids. The ends were cut back, 3 bases at V and 5 bases at J, with 13 bases in the middle. The DNA of the CDR3 is TGTGCCAGCAGTTTGAAGGGGATAGGGACTGAAGCTTTCTTT. This codes for CASSLKGIGTEAFF.

The J gene is TRBJ1-4, the V gene TRBV24-1; D unresolved. Per germline, CDR1 KGHDR and CDR2 SFDVKD. V was trimmed by 10 bases and J by 16 bases, leaving 12 bases between them. The CDR3 sequence is 9 residues long. The CDR3 here is CATFVPPFF. The CDR3 nucleotides read TGTGCCACTTTTGTCCCCCCGTTTTTT.

In its sample, this clonotype was seen a few times. This chain links TRBV19 with TRBJ2-7, with 8 bases identical to TRBD1. The germline V gene encodes CDR1 LNHDA and CDR2 SQIVND (reference sequence). The CDR3 is made up of 17 amino acids. V shed 4 bases and J 2 bases; nucleotides not matched to a gene: 13. Written as DNA, the CDR3 is TGTGCCAGTAGTAAAGGGATAGACAGGGGATTTGCCTACGAGCAGTACTTC. Protein: CASSKGIDRGFAYEQYF.

In its sample, this clonotype was seen many times. This chain joins TRBV10-2 and TRBJ2-1; TRBD2 might be the D (7 bases). V was cut by 9 bases and J by 6 bases, with 18 bases left in between. There are 14 residues in the CDR3. The germline gives CDR1 WSHSY, CDR2 SAAADI. CDR3 residues: CASIGGGGINEQFF. For the CDR3, the DNA is TGCGCCAGTATAGGGGGGGGGGGCATCAATGAGCAGTTCTTC.

This sequence joins TRBV11-2 and TRBJ1-5; D not resolved. The CDR3 consists of 14 residues. The V end was cut by 3 bases, the J end by 5 bases, with 11 bases between. Germline CDR1 reads SGHAT; CDR2 reads FQNNGV. The CDR3 protein is CASSFGPADQPQHF. As DNA, the CDR3 is TGTGCCAGCAGCTTTGGACCTGCAGATCAGCCCCAGCATTTT.

V gene TRBV19 combines with J gene TRBJ2-1; 13 bases align to TRBD2. V gave up 9 bases and J gave up 4 bases; unmatched junction bases: 3. The CDR3 is 14 amino acids. CDR1 is LNHDA and CDR2 is SQIVND in the germline V gene (reference sequence). The CDR3 loop reads CASRLAGGYNEQFF. The DNA for the CDR3 is TGTGCCAGCAGACTAGCGGGAGGTTACAATGAGCAGTTCTTC.

The chain employs TRBV7-8 and TRBJ2-7, with no clear D. Trimming stripped 6 bases from V and 0 bases from J, with 15 bases between. The CDR3 has 15 residues. CDR1 is SGHVS and CDR2 is FQNEAQ in the germline V gene. The DNA of the CDR3 is TGTGCCAGCAGTTACTTGACTGGACCCTCCTACGAGCAGTACGTC. It encodes CASSYLTGPSYEQYV.

The rearrangement uses TRBV20-1 and TRBJ2-7, with 9 bases that match TRBD1. CDR3 length: 16 amino acids. The V gene's germline CDR1 is DFQATT and CDR2 SNEGSKA (reference sequence). V was pared by 5 bases and J by 0 bases, with 11 bases of the junction left unmatched. DNA for the CDR3: TGCAGTGCTCGCCGGGACAGGGCCTCGAGCTCCTACGAGCAGTACTTC. Translation: CSARRDRASSSYEQYF.

In this sample, this clonotype turned up a few times. This chain joins TRBV19 and TRBJ1-5; 8 bases agree with TRBD1. CDR1 LNHDA and CDR2 SQIVND come from the germline V gene (reference sequence). CDR3 length: 15 residues. V gave up 5 bases and J gave up 3 bases; unmatched junction bases: 6. The CDR3, as DNA: TGTGCCAGTAGTCCTCAACAGGGGGTCAATCAGCCCCAGCATTTT. Its protein is CASSPQQGVNQPQHF.

In the case of this clonotype: This sequence may be a read error, since a much larger clone differs from it by one base. The V gene is TRBV3-1, the J gene TRBJ2-2; tentative D call: TRBD2 (5 bases). The germline CDR1 and CDR2 sequences are LGHDT and YNNKEL (reference sequence). There are 13 residues in the CDR3. CDR3 residues: CASSLAGTGELSF. CDR3 coding DNA: TGTGCCAGCAGCCTAGCAGGTACCGGGGAGCTGTCTTTT.

This chain links TRBV19 with TRBJ1-2; no firm D call. The germline V gene has CDR1 LNHDA and CDR2 SQIVND (reference sequence). CDR3 length: 14 residues. V was shortened by 0 bases and J by 8 bases, with 13 bases between the two germline ends. This CDR3 is CASSIDPQHFGYTF. CDR3 in DNA: TGTGCCAGTAGTATAGATCCCCAGCATTTCGGCTACACCTTC.

Only a few counts were recorded for this clonotype. The germline gene is not matched at one end of the junction; a read error may be the cause. The chain combines TRBV7-2 with TRBJ2-2; TRBD2 agrees at 9 bases. The CDR3 has 16 residues. CDR1 is SGHTA and CDR2 is FQGNSA in the germline V gene. CDR3 protein: CASSLARTSAYRGAVF. For the CDR3, the DNA is TGTGCCAGCAGCTTAGCCCGGACTAGCGCCTACCGGGGAGCTGTTTTT. The variable domain in full, completed from reference TRBV7-2 and TRBJ2-2, reads GAGVSQSPSNKVTEKGKDVELRCDPISGHTALYWYRQSLGQGLEFLIYFQGNSAPDKSGLPSDRFSAERTGGSVSTLTIQRTQQEDSAVYLCASSLARTSAYRGAVFGEGSRLTVL.

The chain has TRBV20-1 and TRBJ2-5; 9 nucleotides align to TRBD1. V was pared by 5 bases and J by 7 bases, with 11 bases of the junction left unmatched. In germline, CDR1 is DFQATT, CDR2 SNEGSKA (reference sequence). The CDR3 loop spans 14 amino acids. The CDR3 protein is CSAQGQGGPGTQYF. In DNA form, the CDR3 reads TGCAGTGCTCAGGGACAGGGCGGACCGGGGACCCAGTACTTC.

Concerning this clonotype itself: At one boundary the junction diverges from the germline segment, which might be a read error. The V and J genes are TRBV20-1 and TRBJ2-7; TRBD1 matches 7 bases. This CDR3 spans 16 amino acids. Germline CDR1 is DFQATT and CDR2 is SNEGSKA (reference sequence). CDR3: CSAYNSRDSPFYEQYF. In nucleotides, the CDR3 is TGCAGTGCCTATAATTCCCGGGACAGTCCCTTCTACGAGCAGTATTTC.

About this clonotype: A read error is likely, as this CDR3 ends without the conserved phenylalanine or tryptophan. This chain joins TRBV11-2 and TRBJ1-6, with D perhaps matching TRBD1 (6 bases). Germline V gene lookup returns CDR1 SGHAT and CDR2 FQNNGV. Trimming removed 0 bases at V and 4 bases at J, with 10 bases between. The CDR3 is 16 amino acids. DNA of the CDR3: TGTGCCAGCAGCTTAGACGGTAGGGGGTATAATTCACCCCTCCACTCT. It specifies CASSLDGRGYNSPLHS.

Comment on this clonotype: An end of the junction differs from the germline gene, which may be a read error. This rearrangement joins TRBV20-1 to TRBJ1-6, with a tentative D call TRBD1 (5 bases). Per germline, CDR1 DFQATT and CDR2 SNEGSKA (reference sequence). The CDR3 sequence is 10 residues long. The CDR3: CSASPGPAGF. The CDR3 DNA reads TGCAGTGCTAGCCCAGGGCCGGCAGGGTTT.

V gene TRBV25-1 combines with J gene TRBJ1-1; D not certain. V was trimmed by 2 bases and J by 4 bases, leaving 14 bases between them. CDR1 is MGHDK, CDR2 SYGVNS, per germline. The CDR3 is made up of 15 amino acids. CDR3 nucleotides: TGTGCCAGCAGTGAACCAACTCAGGAATCCACTGAAGCTTTCTTT. Protein: CASSEPTQESTEAFF.

The genes are TRBV15 and TRBJ2-7, with D perhaps TRBD1 or TRBD2 (5 bases each). The length of the CDR3 is 14 residues. Germline loops: CDR1 LNHNV, CDR2 YYDKDF (reference sequence). V was cut by 5 bases and J by 6 bases, with 17 bases left in between. The CDR3 DNA follows: TGTGCCACCAGCGCGGAGTGGGGGATCAGCGAGCAGTACTTC. It yields the protein CATSAEWGISEQYF.

The chain carries TRBV2 and TRBJ1-5; D gene unclear. The CDR3 totals 13 residues. Germline V lookup: CDR1 SNHLY, CDR2 FYNNEI. Between the trimmed V and J ends, which lost 8 bases and 0 bases, there was a span of 8 bases. The CDR3 region is CASGEYSNQPQHF. CDR3 sequence (DNA): TGTGCCAGCGGGGAGTATAGCAATCAGCCCCAGCATTTT.

On this clonotype: This sequence may be a read error, since a much larger clone differs from it by one base. The V gene is TRBV27, the J gene TRBJ1-5, with D perhaps matching TRBD1 (5 bases). There are 14 residues in the CDR3. Trimming took 5 bases from V and 2 from J, leaving 10 bases between them. From germline, CDR1 is MNHEY and CDR2 SMNVEV (reference sequence). In DNA form, the CDR3 reads TGTGCCAGCAGTCACCGGGACGGCAATCAGCCCCAGCATTTT. Translating gives CASSHRDGNQPQHF.

Many counts were recorded for this clonotype. The chain joins TRBV12-3 or TRBV12-4 to TRBJ2-2, with TRBD2 as a possible D gene (5 bases). The CDR3 covers 15 residues. V was trimmed by 4 bases and J by 6 bases, leaving 15 bases between them. CDR3 sequence reads: CASSSPLARAGELFF. For the CDR3, the DNA is TGTGCCAGCAGTTCTCCATTAGCGCGAGCCGGGGAGCTGTTTTTT.

The chain couples TRBV10-3 to TRBJ2-7, with 7 nucleotides matching TRBD1. The CDR3 spans 14 residues. J gave up 3 bases and V 3 bases, and 5 bases lay outside the gene matches. Germline V gene sequence: CDR1 ENHRY, CDR2 SYGVKD. The CDR3 DNA sequence: TGTGCCATCAGTGACCTGGACAGGAGCTACGAGCAGTACTTC. It specifies CAISDLDRSYEQYF.

This sequence joins TRBV14 and TRBJ1-2; the D is unclear. The ends were cut back, 1 base at V and 0 bases at J, with 0 bases in the middle. The CDR3 has 12 residues. The germline V gene has CDR1 SGHDN and CDR2 FVKESK. The CDR3 nucleotides read TGTGCCAGCAGCCAAGCTAACTATGGCTACACCTTC. It is translated as CASSQANYGYTF. The entire variable domain, with the rest obtained from reference TRBV14 and TRBJ1-2, is as follows: EAGVTQFPSHSVIEKGQTVTLRCDPISGHDNLYWYRRVMGKEIKFLLHFVKESKQDESGMPNNRFLAERTGGTYSTLKVQPAELEDSGVYFCASSQANYGYTFGSGTRLTVV.

This clonotype was observed many times. The chain uses TRBV10-1 and TRBJ1-3, with 12 bases lining up with TRBD1. There are 16 residues in the CDR3. Germline values: CDR1 WNHNN, CDR2 SYGVQD (reference sequence). Trimming took 8 bases from V and 4 from J; bases not matched to a gene: 9. This chain's CDR3 is CASSRDRGPEGNTIYF. Written as DNA, the CDR3 is TGCGCCAGCTCCCGGGACAGGGGGCCGGAAGGAAACACCATATATTTT.

The V and J genes are TRBV13 and TRBJ2-7; TRBD1 agrees at 9 bases. CDR3 length: 15 amino acids. The germline V gene encodes CDR1 PRHDT and CDR2 FYEKMQ (reference sequence). The J segment lost 3 bases and the V segment lost 5 bases, leaving 8 bases of the junction unmatched. The CDR3 coding sequence is TGTGCCAGCAGCATCCGGGACAGGGAAATCTACGAGCAGTACTTC. Its protein is CASSIRDREIYEQYF.

The chain's CDR3 is CATSDQGTEETQYF. CDR3 bases: TGTGCCACCAGTGATCAGGGTACCGAAGAGACCCAGTACTTC. This chain connects TRBV24-1 to TRBJ2-5, with D perhaps matching TRBD1 (5 bases). CDR1 KGHDR and CDR2 SFDVKD come from the germline V gene. The CDR3 runs 14 residues. Trimming took 3 bases from V and 3 from J, leaving 10 bases between them.

J is TRBJ2-7 and V is TRBV12-3 or TRBV12-4; a weak D match, TRBD2 (5 bases). This CDR3 has 14 amino acids. The germline V and J ends were trimmed by 4 bases and 2 bases, with 12 bases remaining between them. CDR3 DNA sequence: TGTGCCAGCAGTTGGACTGGCGGAGCCTACGAGCAGTACTTC. As protein: CASSWTGGAYEQYF.

The sample holds a few counts of this clonotype. The rearrangement joins TRBV2 to TRBJ2-3; TRBD1 agrees at 8 bases. Trimming took 2 bases from V and 2 from J; bases not matched to a gene: 18. This CDR3 spans 20 amino acids. CDR1 and CDR2 from the germline V gene are SNHLY and FYNNEI. The chain's CDR3 is CASSESRIEGQVPTTDTQYF. CDR3 DNA: TGTGCCAGCAGTGAAAGTCGTATAGAGGGACAGGTACCCACCACAGATACGCAGTATTTT.

The table lists this clonotype with a count of one. V is TRBV27 and J is TRBJ2-3, with D possibly being TRBD2 (5 bases). This CDR3 spans 16 amino acids. In germline, CDR1 is MNHEY, CDR2 SMNVEV (reference sequence). Deletions cut 2 bases from V and 6 bases from J, with 18 bases between. The CDR3 DNA is TGTGCCAGCAGTTTAATTGTGGCTAGCACTTTGGATACGCAGTATTTT. It encodes CASSLIVASTLDTQYF.